This T cell receptor beta chain is drawn from a study of T cell repertoires in cytomegalovirus infection. Study in general: Through public TCR beta signatures, both CMV infection and matching HLA type were indicated.

TCRdb analysed the reads with MiXCR anew, one entry per CDR3 protein. Of around 210,000 distinct CDR3 sequences detected, 5% to 8.5% appear once; the ten largest clones hold 6.5%. This clonotype has at least ten counts. Sequenced sample: PBMCs. The TCR was taken from a human donor in good health (CMV status not recorded). Some clones in this sample may be carry-over from other donors' samples.

This CDR3 is CARGTSNSPLHF. The CDR3 nucleotides read TGCGCCAGAGGGACAAGCAATTCACCCCTCCACTTT. The gene calls are TRBV23-1 and TRBJ1-6, with D possibly matching TRBD1 (6 bases). TRBV23-1 belongs to the ORF category, with a function that is uncertain. Trimming removed 9 bases at V and 7 bases at J, with 10 bases between. CDR3 length: 12 amino acids.